These T cell receptor beta chains were read from a single sample in a study of blood T cell repertoires in COVID-19. Generated by immunoSEQ multiplex PCR, the TCRdb table keeps only in-frame clones and is missing some. The table lists 150,000 to 200,000 clones, 80% to 90% of them singletons, with less than 2% in the top ten. The sequencing input was peripheral blood. These receptors were collected from a man between 18 and 29 years old who had recovered from COVID-19. CDR3s include the opening cysteine and the closing phenylalanine or tryptophan. A D gene is named only where the DNA matches it firmly. Size values are once, few and many counts, or a class for expanded clones, and some rows have none.

D gene | J gene | V gene | clone size | CDR3 protein | CDR3 DNA
- | TRBJ1-2 | TRBV4-2 | - | CASSQVGAGAGYTF | TGTGCCAGCAGCCAAGTGGGGGCAGGGGCTGGCTACACCTTC
- | TRBJ2-3 | TRBV2 | - | CASSERWAVPSTDTQYF | TGTGCCAGCAGTGAAAGATGGGCAGTCCCTAGCACAGATACGCAGTATTTT
TRBD1 | TRBJ1-2 | TRBV2 | - | CASILQGVGGYTF | TGTGCCAGCATCCTCCAGGGGGTAGGGGGCTACACCTTC
- | TRBJ1-1 | TRBV2 | - | CASSVGQNTEAFF | TGTGCCAGCAGTGTGGGGCAAAACACTGAAGCTTTCTTT
- | TRBJ2-6 | TRBV3-1/TRBV3-2 | - | CASSQAEQGPRSPGANVLTF | TGTGCCAGCAGCCAAGCGGAACAGGGACCTCGATCGCCCGGGGCCAACGTCCTGACTTTC
TRBD1 | TRBJ1-2 | TRBV7-9 | - | CASSNNRGRDYGYTF | TGTGCCAGCAGTAATAACAGGGGGCGCGACTATGGCTACACCTTC
- | TRBJ2-2 | TRBV4-3 | - | CASSHVGGAGGLPGELFF | TGCGCCAGCAGCCATGTGGGCGGGGCAGGGGGGCTTCCCGGGGAGCTGTTTTTT
- | TRBJ1-1 | TRBV5-4 | - | CASSSPGGVTEAFF | TGTGCCAGCAGCTCCCCGGGGGGGGTCACTGAAGCTTTCTTT
- | TRBJ2-6 | TRBV6-5 | few | CASTSGDGANVLTF | TGTGCCAGCACGTCGGGGGATGGGGCCAACGTCCTGACTTTC
TRBD2 | TRBJ2-7 | TRBV4-3 | - | CASSQDLSGRAYEQYF | TGCGCCAGCAGCCAAGATCTTAGCGGGAGGGCCTACGAGCAGTACTTC